The clone carrying this TCR beta chain was seen repeatedly, ten times or more. Its antigen is unknown. The entry originates in a study of regulatory T cells in long-lasting Graves disease. About the research overall: The definition of persistent Graves' disease was over 5 years of antithyroid drugs with positive TSH receptor antibodies.

Construction of TCR beta libraries relied on iRepertoire HTBI primers and on Arm-PCR targeting CDR3 regions. TCRdb fed the multiplex PCR reads into MiXCR, producing one record per CDR3 protein. The sample has 400,000 to 450,000 distinct CDR3 sequences, less than 25% seen once. The CDR3 is 15 amino acids. V was cut by 4 bases and J by 2 bases, with 15 bases left in between. Germline V gene sequence: CDR1 SGHTA, CDR2 FQGNSA. Time point noted: persistent/refractory GD, antithyroid drugs over 5 years with positive TRAb. Construction of the TCR library relied on RNA isolated from PBMCs. The study's findings and limits: Favoring TRBV28, TRBJ1-2 and TRBJ2-5 was a feature seen in persistent disease. A greater number of public clonotypes (about 3,000) was shared by persistent patients than by new patients (just over 950).

The sample here was peripheral blood mononuclear cells (PBMCs), taken when the disease was refractory, from a patient treated with antithyroid drugs. This sequence joins TRBV7-2 and TRBJ2-7; D tentatively fits TRBD1 or TRBD2 (6 bases each). The source is a female donor with Graves disease. For the CDR3, the DNA is TGTGCCAGCAGCTATAGGGGGGCGGGGACCTACGAGCAGTACTTC. As protein: CASSYRGAGTYEQYF.